Listed here are 27 T cell receptor beta chains from one sample, sequenced in a study of cytomegalovirus exposure and HLA in healthy donors (dated by TCRdb to 2016 to 2017). The library was made by the immunoSEQ multiplex PCR assay. A mixture of 60 forward primers for TCR Vbeta segments and 13 reverse primers for TCR Jbeta segments was used in the multiplex PCR. The source is immuneACCESS, and TCRdb retained only in-frame sequences with V and J called. Part of the clones is not carried over; for the studies checked, unresolved V genes explain less than half of this, and the remainder is unexplained. This sample is represented by some 99,000 clones; approximately 74% of them were singletons. The ten largest clones capture 1.8% of the sample. Material for sequencing was PBMCs. These TCRs come from a male donor in good health and CMV-seronegative.

The rearrangement links TRBV7-8 to TRBJ2-1; 8 bases line up with TRBD2. The CDR3 sequence is 15 residues long. Germline V gene lookup returns CDR1 SGHVS and CDR2 FQNEAQ. J was trimmed by 6 bases and V by 5 bases; bases with no gene match: 9. The CDR3: CASSPGLVTGNEQFF. The CDR3 DNA reads as TGTGCCAGCAGCCCGGGACTAGTAACTGGCAATGAGCAGTTCTTC. Full variable domain (missing parts from reference TRBV7-8 and TRBJ2-1): GAGVSQSPRYKVAKRGQDVALRCDPISGHVSLFWYQQALGQGPEFLTYFQNEAQLDKSGLPSDRFFAERPEGSVSTLKIQRTQQEDSAVYLCASSPGLVTGNEQFFGPGTRLTVL.

Only a few counts were recorded for this clone. This sequence joins TRBV19 and TRBJ1-1; TRBD1 aligns across 7 bases. Germline CDR1 LNHDA, CDR2 SQIVND (reference sequence). V was clipped by 4 bases and J by 0 bases; unmatched bases: 11. The CDR3 runs 17 residues. In nucleotides, the CDR3 is TGTGCCAGTAGTAGATTACAGGGGCCCTTGATGAACACTGAAGCTTTCTTT. Amino acid sequence: CASSRLQGPLMNTEAFF.

This sequence joins TRBV25-1 and TRBJ1-1, with 8 bases fitting TRBD1. The CDR3 has 14 residues. The trim removed 8 bases at V and 0 bases at J, leaving 5 bases unmatched. Germline values: CDR1 MGHDK, CDR2 SYGVNS. The CDR3 DNA is TGTGCCAGCCAACGACAGGGGATGAACACTGAAGCTTTCTTT. Translation: CASQRQGMNTEAFF.

DNA for the CDR3: TGTGCCAGCAGTTTAAAAGACAGGGGCTACGAGCAGTACTTC. Protein sequence: CASSLKDRGYEQYF. The rearrangement uses TRBV27 and TRBJ2-7, with TRBD1 matching over 8 bases. This CDR3 region has 14 residues. Germline values: CDR1 MNHEY, CDR2 SMNVEV (reference sequence). Trimming cost V 2 bases and J 3 bases; bases outside gene matches: 3.

This chain joins TRBV28 and TRBJ1-2; D is unresolved. The length of the CDR3 is 14 residues. Between the trimmed V and J ends, which lost 3 bases and 6 bases, there was a span of 14 bases. The germline CDR1 and CDR2 sequences are MDHEN and SYDVKM. DNA of the CDR3: TGTGCCAGCAGTTTTCCCGGGAGGGAGGATGGCTACACCTTC. Translation gives CASSFPGREDGYTF.

The rearrangement uses TRBV4-3 and TRBJ2-3, with D maybe TRBD1 (6 bases). This CDR3 has 15 residues. Looked up from germline, CDR1 is LGHNA and CDR2 is YSLEER. Deletions cut 2 bases from V and 1 base from J, with 10 bases between. CDR3 bases: TGCGCCAGCAGCCAAATGGACAGTCGCACAGATACGCAGTATTTT. This gives the protein CASSQMDSRTDTQYF.

This clone has just a few counts. The chain joins TRBV9 to TRBJ2-3, with TRBD2 identical over 9 bases. The germline V gene encodes CDR1 SGDLS and CDR2 YYNGEE. V dropped 0 bases and J dropped 3; count of bases not matched to a gene: 5. There are 16 residues in the CDR3. This CDR3 is CASSVVSAGGTDTQYF. The CDR3, as DNA: TGTGCCAGCAGCGTAGTATCCGCGGGAGGGACAGATACGCAGTATTTT. Drawing the rest from reference TRBV9 and TRBJ2-3, the complete variable domain is DSGVTQTPKHLITATGQRVTLRCSPRSGDLSVYWYQQSLDQGLQFLIQYYNGEERAKGNILERFSAQQFPDLHSELNLSSLELGDSALYFCASSVVSAGGTDTQYFGPGTRLTVL.

The rearrangement uses TRBV6-5 and TRBJ2-1, with no clear D. This CDR3 is built from 15 residues. Germline V lookup: CDR1 MNHEY, CDR2 SVGAGI. Trimming shortened V by 3 bases and J by 0 bases, and 9 bases separated the two germline ends. This CDR3 reads CASSYGSRSYNEQFF. As DNA, the CDR3 is TGTGCCAGCAGTTATGGCTCCCGCTCCTACAATGAGCAGTTCTTC.

In the case of this clone: Germline is not matched at one junction end, which may reflect a read error. The CDR3: CASSLTPLTGGEQYF. The CDR3 DNA reads TGTGCCAGCAGCCTAACCCCACTGACAGGGGGCGAGCAGTACTTC. The chain links TRBV7-3 to TRBJ2-7; TRBD1 matches 9 bases. Germline CDR1 is SGHTA and CDR2 is FQGTGA. The CDR3 spans 15 residues.

The chain employs TRBV6-5 and TRBJ1-1; D is uncertain. The germline gives CDR1 MNHEY, CDR2 SVGAGI. The CDR3 is 12 residues long. Trimming removed 6 bases from V and 11 bases from J, with 16 bases in between. The CDR3 reads CASRLPGFGAFF. CDR3 sequence (DNA): TGTGCCAGCAGATTACCGGGATTCGGGGCTTTCTTT.

This clone was picked up one time. The chain employs TRBV5-1 and TRBJ2-7, with 10 positions matching TRBD2. The J segment lost 6 bases and the V segment lost 1 base, leaving 10 bases of the junction unmatched. The germline gives CDR1 SGHRS, CDR2 YFSETQ. The CDR3 runs 16 residues. Written as DNA, the CDR3 is TGCGCCAGCAGCTTGCAATCAGCGGGAGGGCCAGGCGAGCAGTACTTC. It translates to CASSLQSAGGPGEQYF.

This chain joins TRBV5-6 and TRBJ2-7; 13 nucleotides match TRBD2. V was pared by 6 bases and J by 3 bases, with 6 bases of the junction left unmatched. Germline CDR1 and CDR2: SGHDT and YYEEEE. This CDR3 region has 15 residues. The CDR3 sequence is CASTRTSGSYYEQYF. The DNA of the CDR3 is TGTGCCAGCACCCGGACTAGCGGGAGTTACTACGAGCAGTACTTC.

This clone was recorded only once. This chain links TRBV7-9 with TRBJ1-2; D is undetermined. The CDR3 is 13 residues long. In germline, CDR1 is SEHNR, CDR2 FQNEAQ (reference sequence). V was cut by 5 bases and J by 4 bases, with 11 bases left in between. The chain's CDR3 is CASSPDTAYGYTF. DNA for the CDR3: TGTGCCAGCAGCCCTGACACCGCCTATGGCTACACCTTC.

This clone was recorded a few times. The chain carries TRBV19 and TRBJ2-5; D perhaps matches TRBD2 (7 bases). This CDR3 is built from 14 residues. Germline V gene lookup returns CDR1 LNHDA and CDR2 SQIVND (reference sequence). Trimming left V 7 bases short and J 4 bases short, with 16 bases between. CDR3 DNA: TGTGCCAGTAATGGAGGTGGGGGGGCAGAGACCCAGTACTTC. Its protein product is CASNGGGGAETQYF.

The CDR3 DNA is TGTGCTAGTGGTTTGACTCACGGGACTGAAGCTTTCTTT. Translation: CASGLTHGTEAFF. The chain joins TRBV12-5 to TRBJ1-1; D gene ambiguous. The length of the CDR3 is 13 residues. Trimming pared 2 bases from V and 5 bases from J, leaving 9 bases between. The V gene's germline CDR1 is LGHNT and CDR2 FRNRAP.

The table lists this clone with a count of one. J is TRBJ2-7 and V is TRBV19; the match to TRBD1 covers 10 bases. Germline V gives CDR1 LNHDA, CDR2 SQIVND (reference sequence). Trimming took 10 bases from V and 3 from J; bases not matched to a gene: 9. The length of the CDR3 is 14 residues. CDR3 residues: CATSRDRGYYEQYF. CDR3 nucleotide sequence: TGTGCCACCTCGAGGGACAGGGGCTACTACGAGCAGTACTTC.

The chain carries TRBV5-6 and TRBJ2-7; TRBD1 matches at 7 bases. CDR1 is SGHDT, CDR2 YYEEEE, per germline. With 4 bases clipped from V and 3 bases from J, the junction kept 4 bases outside the gene matches. The CDR3 has 13 amino acids. CDR3 protein: CASSDGDSYEQYF. CDR3 bases: TGTGCCAGCAGCGACGGGGACAGCTACGAGCAGTACTTC.

The chain has TRBV6-6 and TRBJ1-2; the match to TRBD1 covers 8 bases. This CDR3 has 14 residues. With 5 bases clipped from V and 7 bases from J, the junction kept 9 bases outside the gene matches. From germline, CDR1 is MNHNY and CDR2 SVGAGI (reference sequence). CDR3 nucleotide sequence: TGTGCCAGCAGTGTCGGACAGGGTGCTAGTGGCTACACCTTC. The encoded protein is CASSVGQGASGYTF.

The J gene is TRBJ2-6, the V gene TRBV5-1, with TRBD1 as a possible D gene (6 bases). This CDR3 comprises 18 residues. Per germline, CDR1 SGHRS and CDR2 YFSETQ. Trimming removed 1 base at V and 0 bases at J, with 14 bases between. CDR3: CASSLYRDQLSGANVLTF. The CDR3 DNA reads TGCGCCAGCAGCTTGTACAGGGACCAACTCTCTGGGGCCAACGTCCTGACTTTC.

J is TRBJ2-2 and V is TRBV2, with 9 bases lining up with TRBD1. Trimming took 7 bases from V and 4 from J; bases not matched to a gene: 10. CDR1 SNHLY and CDR2 FYNNEI come from the germline V gene. The CDR3 loop spans 16 amino acids. The CDR3 DNA sequence: TGTGCCAGCACCCTGACAGGGGGACGCGGCACCGGGGAGCTGTTTTTT. Translated, it gives CASTLTGGRGTGELFF.

The chain joins TRBV7-2 to TRBJ2-5, with 12 positions matching TRBD2. TRBJ2-7 explains the end of the DNA better; the J call may be wrong. CDR1 SGHTA and CDR2 FQGNSA come from the germline V gene. The CDR3 length is 18 residues. CDR3 in amino acids: CASSPHLSLAGGPYEQYF. Written as DNA, the CDR3 is TGTGCCAGCAGCCCTCACCTATCTCTAGCGGGAGGGCCCTACGAGCAGTACTTC.

This clone was observed a few times. This chain connects TRBV27 to TRBJ2-1; TRBD2 might be the D (7 bases). V lost 2 bases, J lost 12 bases, and 11 bases lay in between. This CDR3 comprises 12 residues. CDR1 is MNHEY, CDR2 SMNVEV, per germline (reference sequence). The CDR3 nucleotides read TGTGCCAGCAGTTTAAGGGGGGGTGGGCAGTTCTTC. Protein sequence: CASSLRGGGQFF.

This rearrangement joins TRBV9 to TRBJ1-2, with D perhaps TRBD1 (5 bases). Per germline, CDR1 SGDLS and CDR2 YYNGEE. The CDR3 extends over 15 amino acids. The germline V and J ends were trimmed by 4 bases and 7 bases, with 20 bases remaining between them. In nucleotides, the CDR3 is TGTGCCAGCAGCTCCCTAGGAATGGGGCAGTCTGGCTACACCTTC. As protein: CASSSLGMGQSGYTF.

The genes are TRBV7-9 and TRBJ1-1; D ambiguous. V dropped 4 bases and J dropped 5 bases, with 14 bases sitting between them. Germline CDR1 reads SEHNR; CDR2 reads FQNEAQ (reference sequence). This CDR3 spans 14 amino acids. For the CDR3, the DNA is TGTGCCAGCAGCTCTATTAGTAGGGAGACTGAAGCTTTCTTT. Its protein is CASSSISRETEAFF.

This chain uses TRBV25-1 with TRBJ1-2; 11 nucleotides line up with TRBD1. The germline V gene has CDR1 MGHDK and CDR2 SYGVNS. The trim removed 2 bases at V and 6 bases at J, leaving 8 bases unmatched. This CDR3 contains 16 residues. CDR3 region: CASSEIRDRGSDGYTF. CDR3 coding DNA: TGTGCCAGCAGTGAAATTAGGGACAGGGGGTCAGATGGCTACACCTTC.

The chain has TRBV30 and TRBJ1-2; TRBD1 aligns across 8 bases. Germline V gene sequence: CDR1 GTSNPN, CDR2 SVGIG (reference sequence). The CDR3 consists of 16 residues. The DNA of the CDR3 is TGTGCAACCACCCCGGGACAGGTCCACCGTAGCTATGGCTACACCTTC. Its translation is CATTPGQVHRSYGYTF.

The chain combines TRBV2 with TRBJ2-7; 8 bases agree with TRBD1. In germline, CDR1 is SNHLY, CDR2 FYNNEI. V shed 6 bases and J 6 bases; nucleotides not matched to a gene: 7. This CDR3 has 13 amino acids. DNA for the CDR3: TGTGCCAGCAGGGCCGGGACAGGTGGCGAGCAGTACTTC. Amino acid sequence: CASRAGTGGEQYF. Filled out from reference TRBV2 and TRBJ2-7, the complete variable domain reads EPEVTQTPSHQVTQMGQEVILRCVPISNHLYFYWYRQILGQKVEFLVSFYNNEISEKSEIFDDQFSVERPDGSNFTLKIRSTKLEDSAMYFCASRAGTGGEQYFGPGTRLTVT.